This entry is about one T cell receptor (beta chain). No cognate antigen has been identified for it. Base qualities are not recorded, but no much larger clone differs from it by a single base. The sample belongs to a study of T cell changes during pregnancy in multiple sclerosis (dated by TCRdb to between 2017 and 2020). With respect to the entire study: The study examined how the T cell repertoire changed over the course of pregnancy in women with multiple sclerosis.

Library preparation was by the immunoSEQ multiplex PCR assay. The table comes from immuneACCESS by way of TCRdb, which keeps in-frame sequences with V and J called. Part of the clones is missing from these tables; in studies checked, under half for an unresolved V gene and the rest for unknown reasons. In all, the sample holds about 24,000 clones, and 88% of those were seen once. The ten largest clonotypes hold about 0.7% of the sample. The germline V gene (reference sequence) supplies CDR1 LNHDA and CDR2 SQIVND. V and J lose 3 bases and 5 bases, and a span of 10 bases separates them. The CDR3 holds 13 amino acids from the cysteine to the phenylalanine. Just CDR3 DNA is preserved here, 39 bases in frame from base 1.

This sequence was found in a female donor in good health, enrolled as a control in a pregnancy study. This specimen was CD4+ T cells from peripheral blood mononuclear cells, taken in the first trimester of pregnancy. The rearrangement combines TRBV19 with TRBJ1-2; the D gene is perhaps TRBD1, on 5 matching bases. The bases read TGTGCCAGTAGTATCCGGGCAGGGTATGGCTACACCTTC. Translated, it reads CASSIRAGYGYTF. This CDR3, with the reference TRBV19 and TRBJ1-2 proteins standing in past its ends, gives the full variable domain DGGITQSPKYLFRKEGQNVTLSCEQNLNHDAMYWYRQDPGQGLRLIYYSQIVNDFQKGDIAEGYSVSREKKESFPLTVTSAQKNPTAFYLCASSIRAGYGYTFGSGTRLTVV.